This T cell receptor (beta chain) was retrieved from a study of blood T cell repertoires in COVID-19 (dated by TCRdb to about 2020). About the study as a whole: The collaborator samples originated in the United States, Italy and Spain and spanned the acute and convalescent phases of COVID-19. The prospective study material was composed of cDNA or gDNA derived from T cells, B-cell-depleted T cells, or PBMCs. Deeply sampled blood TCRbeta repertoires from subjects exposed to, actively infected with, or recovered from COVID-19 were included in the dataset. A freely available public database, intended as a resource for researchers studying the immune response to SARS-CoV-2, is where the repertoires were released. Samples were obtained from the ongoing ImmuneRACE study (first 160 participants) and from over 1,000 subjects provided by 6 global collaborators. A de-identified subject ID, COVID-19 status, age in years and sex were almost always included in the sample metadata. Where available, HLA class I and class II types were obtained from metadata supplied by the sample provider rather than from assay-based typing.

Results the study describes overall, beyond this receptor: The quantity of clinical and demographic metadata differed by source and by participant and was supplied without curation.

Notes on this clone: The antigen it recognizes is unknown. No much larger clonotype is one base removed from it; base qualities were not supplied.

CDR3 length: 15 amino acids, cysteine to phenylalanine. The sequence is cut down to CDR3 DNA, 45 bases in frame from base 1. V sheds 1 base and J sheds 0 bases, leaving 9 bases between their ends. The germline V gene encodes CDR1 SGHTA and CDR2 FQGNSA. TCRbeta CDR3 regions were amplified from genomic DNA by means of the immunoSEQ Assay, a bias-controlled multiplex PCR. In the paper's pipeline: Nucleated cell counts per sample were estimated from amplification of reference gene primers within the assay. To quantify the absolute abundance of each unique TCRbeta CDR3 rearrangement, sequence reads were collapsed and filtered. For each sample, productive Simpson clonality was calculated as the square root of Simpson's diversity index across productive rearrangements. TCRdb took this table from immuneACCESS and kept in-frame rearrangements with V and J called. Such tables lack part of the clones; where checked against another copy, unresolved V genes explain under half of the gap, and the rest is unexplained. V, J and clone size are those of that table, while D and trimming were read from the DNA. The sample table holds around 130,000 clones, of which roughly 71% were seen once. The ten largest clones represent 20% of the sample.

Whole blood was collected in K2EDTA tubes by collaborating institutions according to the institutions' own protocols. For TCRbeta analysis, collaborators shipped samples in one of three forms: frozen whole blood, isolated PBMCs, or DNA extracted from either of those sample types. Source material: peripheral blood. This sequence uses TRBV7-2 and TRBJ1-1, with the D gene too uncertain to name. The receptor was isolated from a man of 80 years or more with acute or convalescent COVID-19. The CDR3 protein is CASSLDGYMNTEAFF. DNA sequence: TGTGCCAGCAGCTTAGATGGTTACATGAACACTGAAGCTTTCTTT.